One sample yielded the 9 T cell receptor beta chains listed below, sequenced in a study of blood T cell repertoires in COVID-19. The repertoire was sequenced with immunoSEQ multiplex PCR; TCRdb's copy has only in-frame clones and lacks some. The sample includes about 180,000 clones, 88% of them seen just once. Sequenced material: PBMCs or T cells enriched from blood (not recorded which). These receptors were taken from a woman aged 18-29 years who had recovered from COVID-19.

The V call is TRBV10-2, the J call TRBJ2-1; TRBD2 matches at 8 bases. The V and J ends lost 7 bases and 7 bases, in that order; junction bases with no gene match: 9. CDR1 and CDR2 (germline): WSHSY, SAAADI. The CDR3 loop spans 14 amino acids. CDR3: CASNRGGDGNEQFF. The CDR3 DNA sequence: TGCGCCAGCAATCGGGGGGGCGATGGAAATGAGCAGTTCTTC.

The chain carries TRBV6-2 or TRBV6-3 and TRBJ2-2; 7 positions agree with TRBD2. The CDR3 is 15 residues long. From germline, CDR1 is MNHEY and CDR2 SVGEGT. V was pared by 6 bases and J by 2 bases, with 6 bases of the junction left unmatched. In DNA, the CDR3 is TGTGCCAGCAGGTACAGCGGGGTCAACACCGGGGAGCTGTTTTTT. Translating gives CASRYSGVNTGELFF.

Remarks on this clone: Sequence at one end of the junction differs from germline and may be a read error. This chain connects TRBV11-2 to TRBJ1-2; 7 bases match TRBD1. From germline, CDR1 is SGHAT and CDR2 FQNNGV. The CDR3 extends over 15 amino acids. The CDR3 here is CASSLEGAVNYGYTF. The CDR3, as DNA: TGTGCCAGCAGCCTAGAGGGGGCCGTGAACTATGGCTACACCTTC. The variable domain in full, completed from reference TRBV11-2 and TRBJ1-2, reads EAGVAQSPRYKIIEKRQSVAFWCNPISGHATLYWYQQILGQGPKLLIQFQNNGVVDDSQLPKDRFSAERLKGVDSTLKIQPAKLEDSAVYLCASSLEGAVNYGYTFGSGTRLTVV.

The rearrangement joins TRBV4-3 to TRBJ2-1; 10 bases agree with TRBD2. The CDR3 is made up of 15 amino acids. J was trimmed by 9 bases and V by 1 base; bases with no gene match: 6. The V gene's germline CDR1 is LGHNA and CDR2 YSLEER. For the CDR3, the DNA is TGCGCCAGCAGCCAAGCGTCTAGCGGGGGTAGTGAGCAGTTCTTC. Translated, it gives CASSQASSGGSEQFF.

This chain links TRBV7-2 with TRBJ1-2; weak D call: TRBD1 (5 bases). V gave up 4 bases and J gave up 6 bases, with 9 bases separating them. Germline V gene lookup returns CDR1 SGHTA and CDR2 FQGNSA. CDR3 length: 12 residues. CDR3 DNA sequence: TGTGCCAGCAGCTATAGGGGCGATGGCTACACCTTC. Translating gives CASSYRGDGYTF.

V usage is TRBV4-3 and J usage is TRBJ2-3, with D unclear. V dropped 1 base and J dropped 3 bases, with 8 bases sitting between them. CDR1 and CDR2 from the germline V gene are LGHNA and YSLEER. CDR3 length: 14 residues. The CDR3 spells CASSQVPGTDTQYF. The CDR3 nucleotides are TGCGCCAGCAGCCAAGTGCCGGGTACAGATACGCAGTATTTT.

This rearrangement joins TRBV4-1 to TRBJ2-3; tentative D call: TRBD2 (6 bases). CDR3 length: 15 residues. The ends were cut back, 2 bases at V and 2 bases at J, with 11 bases in the middle. The germline gives CDR1 MGHRA, CDR2 YSYEKL. The CDR3 region is CASSQTGDPTDTQYF. Written as DNA, the CDR3 is TGCGCCAGCAGCCAAACGGGGGATCCCACAGATACGCAGTATTTT.

V is TRBV28 and J is TRBJ1-3; possibly TRBD1 for D (5 bases). Trimming removed 6 bases from V and 4 bases from J, with 16 bases in between. CDR1 and CDR2 (germline): MDHEN, SYDVKM. The length of the CDR3 is 15 residues. CDR3 amino acids: CASRPTGGNGNTIYF. As DNA, the CDR3 is TGTGCCAGCAGACCCACGGGGGGGAACGGAAACACCATATATTTT.

The V gene is TRBV27, the J gene TRBJ2-1, with 7 bases lining up with TRBD2. This CDR3 spans 18 amino acids. Germline values: CDR1 MNHEY, CDR2 SMNVEV (reference sequence). V gave up 0 bases and J gave up 7 bases; unmatched junction bases: 15. The CDR3 nucleotides read TGTGCCAGCAGTTTATCAGCCCAAAGCGGGATCCCGAGGAATGAGCAGTTCTTC. It specifies CASSLSAQSGIPRNEQFF.